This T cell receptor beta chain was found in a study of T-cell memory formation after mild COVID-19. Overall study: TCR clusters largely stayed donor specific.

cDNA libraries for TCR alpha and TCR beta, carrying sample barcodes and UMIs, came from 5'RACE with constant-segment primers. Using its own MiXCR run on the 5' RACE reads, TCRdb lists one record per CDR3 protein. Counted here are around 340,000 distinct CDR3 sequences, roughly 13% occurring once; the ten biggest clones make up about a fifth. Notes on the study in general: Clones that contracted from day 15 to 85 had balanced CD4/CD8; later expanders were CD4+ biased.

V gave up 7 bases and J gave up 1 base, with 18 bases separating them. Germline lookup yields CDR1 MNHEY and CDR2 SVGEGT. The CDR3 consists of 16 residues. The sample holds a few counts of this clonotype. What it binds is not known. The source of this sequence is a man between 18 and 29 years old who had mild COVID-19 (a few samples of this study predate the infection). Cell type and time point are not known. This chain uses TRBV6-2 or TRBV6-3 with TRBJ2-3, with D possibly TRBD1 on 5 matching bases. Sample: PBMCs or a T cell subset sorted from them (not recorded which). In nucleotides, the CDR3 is TGTGCCAGCACCTCACCCCGTAGGGGCCGCACAGATACGCAGTATTTT. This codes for CASTSPRRGRTDTQYF.